These T cell receptor beta chains were read from a single sample in a study of blood T cell repertoires in COVID-19. The method was immunoSEQ multiplex PCR; TCRdb's version includes in-frame clones alone and lacks a portion of them. Of about 190,000 clones listed, about 83% are singletons. Sequenced input: peripheral blood. These receptors were obtained from a woman under 30 who had recovered from COVID-19. The CDR3 runs from the conserved cysteine through the conserved F or W. Fields, in order: J gene, D gene, CDR3 length, V gene, clone size, CDR3 DNA, CDR3 protein. A D gene is named only where the DNA matches it firmly. Clone size appears in some rows only: once, few, many, or a class for an expanded clone.

J gene: TRBJ1-2; D gene: NA; CDR3 length: 14; V gene: TRBV5-4; clone size: NA; CDR3 DNA: TGTGCCAGCAGACCCGGGGGTCCTAACTATGGCTACACCTTC; CDR3 protein: CASRPGGPNYGYTF
J gene: TRBJ2-7; D gene: NA; CDR3 length: 14; V gene: TRBV10-3; clone size: NA; CDR3 DNA: TGTGCCATCGGGGGCCGGGACACAAACTACGAGCAGTACTTC; CDR3 protein: CAIGGRDTNYEQYF
J gene: TRBJ2-1; D gene: TRBD2; CDR3 length: 15; V gene: TRBV4-3; clone size: NA; CDR3 DNA: TGCGCCAGCAGCCAAGTAGCGGGAGTAGGTAATGAGCAGTTCTTC; CDR3 protein: CASSQVAGVGNEQFF
J gene: TRBJ2-5; D gene: TRBD2; CDR3 length: 18; V gene: TRBV5-8; clone size: few; CDR3 DNA: TGTGCCAGCAGCTTGGCGGTCCGGCTAGCGGAGAACCAAGAGACCCAGTACTTC; CDR3 protein: CASSLAVRLAENQETQYF
J gene: TRBJ2-7; D gene: NA; CDR3 length: 14; V gene: TRBV24-1; clone size: NA; CDR3 DNA: TGTGCCACCAGTGATCGATTCAGTTCCTACGAGCAGTACTTC; CDR3 protein: CATSDRFSSYEQYF
J gene: TRBJ2-5; D gene: NA; CDR3 length: 15; V gene: TRBV6-2/TRBV6-3; clone size: once; CDR3 DNA: TGTGCCAGCAGTTACCTCAAGACAGCATTGGAGACCCAGTACTTC; CDR3 protein: CASSYLKTALETQYF
J gene: TRBJ2-7; D gene: NA; CDR3 length: 13; V gene: TRBV2; clone size: few; CDR3 DNA: TGTGCCAGCACCCCCTCAGGGCCCTACGAGCAGTACTTC; CDR3 protein: CASTPSGPYEQYF
J gene: TRBJ1-5; D gene: NA; CDR3 length: 14; V gene: TRBV7-9; clone size: NA; CDR3 DNA: TGTGCCAGCAGCCATAACAGGGATACAGAGCCCCAGCATTTT; CDR3 protein: CASSHNRDTEPQHF
J gene: TRBJ1-6; D gene: TRBD1; CDR3 length: 16; V gene: TRBV7-2; clone size: once; CDR3 DNA: TGTGCCAGCAGGCCAGGGGGCCTGACCTATAATTCACCCCTCCACTTT; CDR3 protein: CASRPGGLTYNSPLHF
J gene: TRBJ1-5; D gene: NA; CDR3 length: 15; V gene: TRBV3-1/TRBV3-2; clone size: NA; CDR3 DNA: TGTGCCAGCAGCCAAAAAGGGGGACGGAATCAGCCCCAGCATTTT; CDR3 protein: CASSQKGGRNQPQHF
J gene: TRBJ1-1; D gene: NA; CDR3 length: 13; V gene: TRBV27; clone size: NA; CDR3 DNA: TGTGCCAGCAGTTTTGGAGGGAACACTGAAGCTTTCTTT; CDR3 protein: CASSFGGNTEAFF
J gene: TRBJ2-1; D gene: TRBD2; CDR3 length: 12; V gene: TRBV5-1; clone size: NA; CDR3 DNA: TGCGCCAGCAGCTTGGGCGGGAGGGAGCAGTTCTTC; CDR3 protein: CASSLGGREQFF
J gene: TRBJ2-1; D gene: TRBD1; CDR3 length: 16; V gene: TRBV5-8; clone size: NA; CDR3 DNA: TGTGCCAGCAGCTCCGGACAGGGGGCGAGGTACAATGAGCAGTTCTTC; CDR3 protein: CASSSGQGARYNEQFF
J gene: TRBJ1-2; D gene: NA; CDR3 length: 13; V gene: TRBV10-3; clone size: NA; CDR3 DNA: TGTGCCATCAGTGCCGGGACATCGTATGGCTACACCTTC; CDR3 protein: CAISAGTSYGYTF
J gene: TRBJ1-5; D gene: NA; CDR3 length: 14; V gene: TRBV6-5; clone size: NA; CDR3 DNA: TGTGCCAGCAGTATGACAGTGGGGAATCAGCCCCAGCATTTT; CDR3 protein: CASSMTVGNQPQHF
J gene: TRBJ2-3; D gene: TRBD2; CDR3 length: 14; V gene: TRBV19; clone size: once; CDR3 DNA: TGTGCCAGTCGGGCGGGGGGGATGCGGGATACGCAGTATTTT; CDR3 protein: CASRAGGMRDTQYF
J gene: TRBJ2-5; D gene: TRBD2; CDR3 length: 15; V gene: TRBV6-5; clone size: NA; CDR3 DNA: TGTGCCAGCACCCCAAGTAGGGGCGGGGGAGGGACCCAGTACTTC; CDR3 protein: CASTPSRGGGGTQYF
J gene: TRBJ1-1; D gene: TRBD1; CDR3 length: 14; V gene: TRBV19; clone size: NA; CDR3 DNA: TGTGCCAGTAGTATCGCAGGGGGCGCGACTGAAGCTTTCTTT; CDR3 protein: CASSIAGGATEAFF
J gene: TRBJ1-5; D gene: NA; CDR3 length: 17; V gene: TRBV14; clone size: NA; CDR3 DNA: TGTGCCAGCAGCCAAGATTCGCACAGTAAATACCATCAGCCCCAGCATTTT; CDR3 protein: CASSQDSHSKYHQPQHF
J gene: TRBJ1-3; D gene: NA; CDR3 length: 15; V gene: TRBV7-9; clone size: few; CDR3 DNA: TGTGCCAGCAGTTTCACCAGGGAGGGGGGAAACACCATATATTTT; CDR3 protein: CASSFTREGGNTIYF
J gene: TRBJ1-5; D gene: TRBD1; CDR3 length: 14; V gene: TRBV7-9; clone size: NA; CDR3 DNA: TGTGCCAGCAGCGTGGACAGGGCGAATCAGCCCCAGCATTTT; CDR3 protein: CASSVDRANQPQHF
J gene: TRBJ2-3; D gene: TRBD1; CDR3 length: 15; V gene: TRBV9; clone size: NA; CDR3 DNA: TGTGCCAGCAGCGCCAGGACAGGGCTCACAGATACGCAGTATTTT; CDR3 protein: CASSARTGLTDTQYF
J gene: TRBJ1-3; D gene: TRBD1; CDR3 length: 17; V gene: TRBV9; clone size: NA; CDR3 DNA: TGTGCCAGCAGCGCGCAACACCCAGGGGGCTCTGGAAACACCATATATTTT; CDR3 protein: CASSAQHPGGSGNTIYF
J gene: TRBJ2-3; D gene: TRBD2; CDR3 length: 15; V gene: TRBV7-6; clone size: NA; CDR3 DNA: TGTGCCAGCAGCCACAGCGGGGGGCCGACAGATACGCAGTATTTT; CDR3 protein: CASSHSGGPTDTQYF
J gene: TRBJ2-5; D gene: NA; CDR3 length: 14; V gene: TRBV5-4; clone size: NA; CDR3 DNA: TGTGCCAGCAGCTCGGGACTGGTGGGGGAGACCCAGTACTTC; CDR3 protein: CASSSGLVGETQYF
J gene: TRBJ2-3; D gene: TRBD2; CDR3 length: 15; V gene: TRBV24-1; clone size: NA; CDR3 DNA: TGTGCCACCAGTGAAATCGCGGGAGGTGCAGATACGCAGTATTTT; CDR3 protein: CATSEIAGGADTQYF
J gene: TRBJ2-1; D gene: TRBD1; CDR3 length: 15; V gene: TRBV5-1; clone size: once; CDR3 DNA: TGCGCCAGCAGCCTCTCACAGGGGGCCCACAATGAGCAGTTCTTC; CDR3 protein: CASSLSQGAHNEQFF
J gene: TRBJ1-3; D gene: TRBD1; CDR3 length: 16; V gene: TRBV18; clone size: once; CDR3 DNA: TGTGCCAGCTCACTCGGACAGGCATACTCTGGAAACACCATATATTTT; CDR3 protein: CASSLGQAYSGNTIYF
J gene: TRBJ1-2; D gene: TRBD1; CDR3 length: 15; V gene: TRBV5-4; clone size: NA; CDR3 DNA: TGTGCCAGCAGCTTGGAGGGGGCCCTACGCTATGGCTACACCTTC; CDR3 protein: CASSLEGALRYGYTF
J gene: TRBJ2-1; D gene: TRBD1; CDR3 length: 15; V gene: TRBV29-1; clone size: once; CDR3 DNA: TGCAGCGTTACACAGGGGGCGAACCCCTACAATGAGCAGTTCTTC; CDR3 protein: CSVTQGANPYNEQFF
J gene: TRBJ1-1; D gene: NA; CDR3 length: 14; V gene: TRBV6-5; clone size: few; CDR3 DNA: TGTGCCAGCACCCTGGGCAGCACGAACACTGAAGCTTTCTTT; CDR3 protein: CASTLGSTNTEAFF
J gene: TRBJ2-1; D gene: TRBD1; CDR3 length: 13; V gene: TRBV19; clone size: NA; CDR3 DNA: TGTGCCAGTAGTATTCAACGACAGGGGGAGCAGTTCTTC; CDR3 protein: CASSIQRQGEQFF
J gene: TRBJ1-1; D gene: TRBD1; CDR3 length: 14; V gene: TRBV4-3; clone size: NA; CDR3 DNA: TGCGCCAGCAGCCACGGACAGGGTGGTACTGAAGCTTTCTTT; CDR3 protein: CASSHGQGGTEAFF
J gene: TRBJ1-3; D gene: NA; CDR3 length: 13; V gene: TRBV7-6; clone size: NA; CDR3 DNA: TGTGCCAGCAGCCGAGGGCCGGGAAACACCATATATTTT; CDR3 protein: CASSRGPGNTIYF
J gene: TRBJ1-3; D gene: NA; CDR3 length: 15; V gene: TRBV3-1/TRBV3-2; clone size: NA; CDR3 DNA: TGTGCCAGCAGCCAATTGCGAATACTTGGAAACACCATATATTTT; CDR3 protein: CASSQLRILGNTIYF
J gene: TRBJ2-5; D gene: TRBD2; CDR3 length: 17; V gene: TRBV7-9; clone size: NA; CDR3 DNA: TGTGCCAGCAGCAGAGGGGTTCTAGCGGGAGCTCGTGAGACCCAGTACTTC; CDR3 protein: CASSRGVLAGARETQYF
J gene: TRBJ1-2; D gene: NA; CDR3 length: 15; V gene: TRBV5-1; clone size: NA; CDR3 DNA: TGCGCCAGCAGCTTCTACAGGGAAGCTAACTATGGCTACACCTTC; CDR3 protein: CASSFYREANYGYTF
J gene: TRBJ1-2; D gene: TRBD1; CDR3 length: 14; V gene: TRBV12-5; clone size: NA; CDR3 DNA: TGTGCTAGTGGACTAGGGACAGGGGACTATGGCTACACCTTC; CDR3 protein: CASGLGTGDYGYTF
J gene: TRBJ2-5; D gene: TRBD1; CDR3 length: 17; V gene: TRBV29-1; clone size: NA; CDR3 DNA: TGCAGCCTCAGTTACCCTACCCCTGACAGGGTAGGAGAGACCCAGTACTTC; CDR3 protein: CSLSYPTPDRVGETQYF
J gene: TRBJ1-1; D gene: NA; CDR3 length: 13; V gene: TRBV7-6; clone size: NA; CDR3 DNA: TGTGCCAGCAGCGGTCCCGGGGACACTGAAGCTTTCTTT; CDR3 protein: CASSGPGDTEAFF
J gene: TRBJ2-5; D gene: NA; CDR3 length: 14; V gene: TRBV19; clone size: NA; CDR3 DNA: TGTGCCAGTAGTCTGCGGGGCAGATCCGAGACCCAGTACTTC; CDR3 protein: CASSLRGRSETQYF
J gene: TRBJ2-1; D gene: TRBD1; CDR3 length: 14; V gene: TRBV13; clone size: once; CDR3 DNA: TGTGCCAGCAGCTTAGGACAGGGGAGCGATGAGCAGTTCTTC; CDR3 protein: CASSLGQGSDEQFF
J gene: TRBJ2-7; D gene: NA; CDR3 length: 14; V gene: TRBV11-2; clone size: NA; CDR3 DNA: TGTGCCAGCAGCTTAAACGGGGGTACCTACGAGCAGTACTTC; CDR3 protein: CASSLNGGTYEQYF
J gene: TRBJ2-2; D gene: TRBD1; CDR3 length: 17; V gene: TRBV7-8; clone size: NA; CDR3 DNA: TGTGCCAGCAGCTCCCGACAGGGGGAGGGGTACACCGGGGAGCTGTTTTTT; CDR3 protein: CASSSRQGEGYTGELFF
J gene: TRBJ2-1; D gene: TRBD2; CDR3 length: 15; V gene: TRBV5-4; clone size: NA; CDR3 DNA: TGTGCCAGCAGCTTCAAGCGGGAGAAGGGGAATGAGCAGTTCTTC; CDR3 protein: CASSFKREKGNEQFF
J gene: TRBJ1-3; D gene: TRBD1; CDR3 length: 15; V gene: TRBV11-2; clone size: NA; CDR3 DNA: TGTGCCAGCAGCTATACCGGGACAGAGCGGAACACCATATATTTT; CDR3 protein: CASSYTGTERNTIYF